The 10 T cell receptor beta chains listed next were all sequenced from one sample in a study of cytomegalovirus exposure and HLA in healthy donors. PCR employed 60 Vbeta and 13 Jbeta primers. The data were produced by immunoSEQ multiplex PCR, yet TCRdb's version contains in-frame clones alone and is incomplete. The data show 210,000 or so clones, 65% to 85% seen once. Material for sequencing was PBMCs. The source is a boy younger than 10 in good health and CMV-seronegative.

The V and J genes are TRBV29-1 and TRBJ2-7; 7 nucleotides agree with TRBD2. The CDR3 is 12 amino acids. V gave up 4 bases and J gave up 4 bases; unmatched junction bases: 4. The germline gives CDR1 SQVTM, CDR2 ANQGSEA. The DNA for the CDR3 is TGCAGCGTTGTAGGACTAGATTACGAGCAGTACTTC. It yields the protein CSVVGLDYEQYF.

This clone was picked up one time. The chain combines TRBV19 with TRBJ1-3; no clear D. The CDR3 has 14 amino acids. V lost 1 base and J 4 bases, leaving 8 bases between the germline ends. The V gene's germline CDR1 is LNHDA and CDR2 SQIVND (reference sequence). The CDR3 sequence: CASSIAPEGNTIYF. CDR3 DNA sequence: TGTGCCAGTAGTATAGCCCCGGAGGGAAACACCATATATTTT. Variable domain in full (rest from reference TRBV19 and TRBJ1-3): DGGITQSPKYLFRKEGQNVTLSCEQNLNHDAMYWYRQDPGQGLRLIYYSQIVNDFQKGDIAEGYSVSREKKESFPLTVTSAQKNPTAFYLCASSIAPEGNTIYFGEGSWLTVV.

The genes are TRBV5-1 and TRBJ2-5, with 7 positions matching TRBD2. The V segment lost 1 base and the J segment 5 bases; nucleotides outside the gene matches: 8. Looked up from germline, CDR1 is SGHRS and CDR2 is YFSETQ. The CDR3 has 15 residues. In DNA form, the CDR3 reads TGCGCCAGCAGCTTGATAGCGGGTCTGGAGGAGACCCAGTACTTC. Translated, it gives CASSLIAGLEETQYF.

The genes are TRBV5-5 and TRBJ2-7, with 7 positions matching TRBD2. Germline assignment: CDR1 SGHKS and CDR2 YYEKEE (reference sequence). This CDR3 has 14 amino acids. V gave up 3 bases and J gave up 3 bases; unmatched junction bases: 6. The CDR3 DNA sequence: TGTGCCAGCAGCTGGGGGGGACGGAGCTACGAGCAGTACTTC. Translation: CASSWGGRSYEQYF.

This sequence joins TRBV6-6 and TRBJ1-2; D remains ambiguous. Germline CDR1 MNHNY, CDR2 SVGAGI (reference sequence). This CDR3 spans 12 amino acids. V lost 8 bases and J lost 8, with 15 bases in between. The CDR3 DNA reads TGTGCCAGCGGAAATGGGCCGGCGGGCTACACCTTC. It is translated as CASGNGPAGYTF.

This sequence joins TRBV9 and TRBJ1-5; D unresolved. Trimming shortened V by 0 bases and J by 6 bases, and 7 bases separated the two germline ends. The V gene's germline CDR1 is SGDLS and CDR2 YYNGEE. The CDR3 is 13 amino acids. CDR3 sequence (DNA): TGTGCCAGCAGCGTAGACGGGGTTCAGCCCCAGCATTTT. Amino acid sequence: CASSVDGVQPQHF.

This clone was detected a few times. V usage is TRBV4-2 and J usage is TRBJ1-2; no reliable D call. The ends were cut back, 0 bases at V and 1 base at J, with 6 bases in the middle. CDR1 and CDR2 (germline): LGHNA, YNFKEQ. The length of the CDR3 is 14 residues. The CDR3 nucleotides read TGTGCCAGCAGCCAAGAACAGAGTAACTATGGCTACACCTTC. Translation gives CASSQEQSNYGYTF.

This chain joins TRBV30 and TRBJ1-2; 11 bases match TRBD1. V lost 7 bases, J lost 11 bases, and 9 bases stayed unmatched. Germline CDR1 is GTSNPN and CDR2 is SVGIG (reference sequence). The length of the CDR3 is 12 residues. The CDR3, as DNA: TGTGCCTCTGGACAGGGGGCGTGTGGTTACACCTTC. Residues: CASGQGACGYTF.

The sample holds one count of this clone. The V call is TRBV25-1, the J call TRBJ2-7; TRBD2 aligns across 8 bases. This CDR3 comprises 12 residues. CDR1 and CDR2 from the germline V gene are MGHDK and SYGVNS. V shed 5 bases and J 3 bases; nucleotides not matched to a gene: 0. CDR3 DNA sequence: TGTGCCAGCAGTAGCGGGAGCTACGAGCAGTACTTC. Its protein product is CASSSGSYEQYF.

The chain is built from TRBV2 and TRBJ2-1; 10 bases align to TRBD1. After removal of 1 base from V and 7 bases from J, the junction contained 4 bases not matched to a gene. This CDR3 region has 15 residues. Germline assignment: CDR1 SNHLY and CDR2 FYNNEI. The DNA for the CDR3 is TGTGCCAGCAGTGAAGGAACGGGACAGGGGAATGAGCAGTTCTTC. This codes for CASSEGTGQGNEQFF.